These 22 T cell receptor beta chains originate from one sample sequenced in a study of control samples from healthy donors and cancer patients. TCRdb's table, derived via immunoSEQ multiplex PCR, lists solely in-frame clones and lacks some. The sample has some 130,000 clones; just under 90% are singletons. Material for sequencing was PBMCs. Source of these receptors: a man between 45 and 60 years old with head and neck cancer.

The chain recombines TRBV19 with TRBJ2-7; perhaps TRBD2 as D (6 bases). This CDR3 is 13 amino acids long. Germline V gene lookup returns CDR1 LNHDA and CDR2 SQIVND (reference sequence). V was pared by 5 bases and J by 6 bases, with 14 bases between. The CDR3: CASSGGSTSEQYF. The CDR3 coding sequence is TGTGCCAGTAGTGGGGGGAGTACTAGCGAGCAGTACTTC.

The chain has TRBV6-6 and TRBJ1-4; no clear D gene. V dropped 7 bases and J dropped 8 bases, with 20 bases sitting between them. Germline V gives CDR1 MNHNY, CDR2 SVGAGI (reference sequence). The CDR3 is 15 amino acids. The CDR3 DNA reads TGTGCCAGCACTCGACAAGAGGCCTTGGGCGAAAAACTGTTTTTT. This encodes CASTRQEALGEKLFF.

The rearrangement links TRBV24-1 to TRBJ2-1, with D possibly matching TRBD2 (5 bases). V shed 1 base and J shed 9 bases, with 15 bases lying between them. CDR3 length equals 15 residues. CDR1 and CDR2 from the germline V gene are KGHDR and SFDVKD. Here the CDR3 reads CATSDFGQVEGEQFF. CDR3 bases: TGTGCCACCAGTGATTTTGGGCAGGTAGAGGGTGAGCAGTTCTTC.

The chain links TRBV14 to TRBJ2-7, with D possibly TRBD2 on 6 matching bases. CDR3 length equals 14 residues. Germline V gene lookup returns CDR1 SGHDN and CDR2 FVKESK. V lost 4 bases and J 1 base, leaving 11 bases between the germline ends. As DNA, the CDR3 is TGTGCCAGCAGCCCCAATGCGGGGTCCTACGAGCAGTACTTC. It encodes CASSPNAGSYEQYF.

The chain links TRBV5-1 to TRBJ1-1, with D possibly TRBD1 on 5 matching bases. The CDR3 is 13 amino acids. CDR1 and CDR2 (germline): SGHRS, YFSETQ. Trimming removed 0 bases at V and 7 bases at J, with 10 bases between. The CDR3 loop is CASSLAGLNEAFF. The DNA of the CDR3 is TGCGCCAGCAGCTTGGCAGGGCTTAATGAAGCTTTCTTT.

The chain uses TRBV10-3 and TRBJ2-4; D might be TRBD1 (6 bases). The CDR3 has 14 amino acids. The V gene's germline CDR1 is ENHRY and CDR2 SYGVKD. The germline V and J ends were trimmed by 3 bases and 1 base, with 7 bases remaining between them. The CDR3 coding sequence is TGTGCCATCAGTGATCAGGGGGCCAAAAACATTCAGTACTTC. Translation gives CAISDQGAKNIQYF.

The rearrangement uses TRBV28 and TRBJ2-7; TRBD1 agrees at 9 bases. Germline V gene data show CDR1 as MDHEN and CDR2 as SYDVKM. The V segment lost 8 bases and the J segment 2 bases; nucleotides outside the gene matches: 7. The CDR3 is 14 amino acids. CDR3 in DNA: TGTGCCAGCGGACCACAGGGGGCAGCCTACGAGCAGTACTTC. This codes for CASGPQGAAYEQYF.

The chain links TRBV7-2 to TRBJ2-1, with D possibly TRBD2 on 5 matching bases. The V gene lost 5 bases and the J gene lost 5 bases, with 13 bases spanning the gap. Germline values: CDR1 SGHTA, CDR2 FQGNSA. The CDR3 loop spans 14 amino acids. Here the CDR3 DNA reads TGTGCCAGCAGCCGGACTTTCGATCACAATGAGCAGTTCTTC. This translates into CASSRTFDHNEQFF.

This clone appeared a single time. The chain joins TRBV5-5 to TRBJ2-6; D may be TRBD1 (6 bases). Trimming cost V 3 bases and J 3 bases, with 7 bases left between them. The CDR3 consists of 14 residues. Germline V CDR1 and CDR2: SGHKS, YYEKEE (reference sequence). CDR3 nucleotides: TGTGCCAGCAGCTCAGGGGTTGGGGCCAACGTCCTGACTTTC. Amino acid sequence: CASSSGVGANVLTF.

The V gene is TRBV5-6, the J gene TRBJ1-4; weak D call: TRBD1 (5 bases). Between the trimmed V and J ends, which lost 3 bases and 2 bases, there was a span of 11 bases. There are 15 residues in the CDR3. CDR1 is SGHDT and CDR2 is YYEEEE in the germline V gene. CDR3 nucleotides: TGTGCCAGCAGCTCCGCAGGGTCGACTAATGAAAAACTGTTTTTT. The encoded protein is CASSSAGSTNEKLFF.

J is TRBJ1-5 and V is TRBV28, with 7 bases matching TRBD1. CDR3 length: 13 residues. Trimming took 3 bases from V and 6 from J; bases not matched to a gene: 2. Per the germline V gene, CDR1 is MDHEN and CDR2 is SYDVKM. The CDR3 loop is CASSFGTAQPQHF. The CDR3 DNA reads as TGTGCCAGCAGTTTCGGGACAGCTCAGCCCCAGCATTTT.

The CDR3 DNA is TGTGCCAGCAGGGGGACGGTGACCTACGAGCAGTACTTC. Encoded protein: CASRGTVTYEQYF. The chain recombines TRBV27 with TRBJ2-7; D may be TRBD1 or TRBD2 (5 bases each). Germline CDR1 and CDR2: MNHEY and SMNVEV (reference sequence). Trimming removed 6 bases at V and 2 bases at J, with 11 bases between. This CDR3 has 13 residues.

This clone was recorded a few times. The same CDR3 also results from other DNA sequences found in this sample. The V and J genes are TRBV12-3 or TRBV12-4 and TRBJ1-1, with D unclear. V lost 6 bases and J lost 6, with 11 bases in between. The CDR3 length is 12 residues. CDR3 in DNA: TGTGCCAGCAGGTTATTAGACGCTGAAGCTTTCTTT. Its protein product is CASRLLDAEAFF.

This chain joins TRBV2 and TRBJ1-6; the D is unclear. V was shortened by 0 bases and J by 10 bases, with 16 bases between the two germline ends. CDR1 and CDR2 (germline): SNHLY, FYNNEI. CDR3 length: 16 residues. CDR3 DNA sequence: TGTGCCAGCAGTGAAGCGGGTAGACCGGGAGACTCACCCCTCCACTTT. It translates to CASSEAGRPGDSPLHF.

J is TRBJ2-3 and V is TRBV24-1, with D maybe TRBD1 (7 bases). Germline V gives CDR1 KGHDR, CDR2 SFDVKD. Trimming left V 4 bases short and J 1 base short, with 14 bases between. This CDR3 has 16 residues. CDR3 coding DNA: TGTGCCACCAGTGACCCCCAGGGGGGTGGCACAGATACGCAGTATTTT. Protein sequence: CATSDPQGGGTDTQYF.

CDR3 DNA sequence: TGTGCCATCAGTGAGTCGGGGGGGCCGGAGTCACCCCTCCACTTT. Its translation: CAISESGGPESPLHF. The J gene is TRBJ1-6, the V gene TRBV10-3; a weak D match, TRBD1 (6 bases). In germline, CDR1 is ENHRY, CDR2 SYGVKD. The V end lost 0 bases, the J end lost 10 bases, and 13 bases lay between the germline ends. This CDR3 region has 15 residues.

For the CDR3, the DNA is TGTGCCAGCAGTTCTGGACTAGCGGGTTACGAGCAGTACTTC. It encodes CASSSGLAGYEQYF. The chain joins TRBV27 to TRBJ2-7; 11 bases align to TRBD2. This CDR3 spans 14 amino acids. From germline, CDR1 is MNHEY and CDR2 SMNVEV (reference sequence). Trimming removed 4 bases from V and 4 bases from J; junction bases left unmatched: 3.

The chain is built from TRBV10-3 and TRBJ2-7; no reliable D call. The CDR3 loop spans 12 amino acids. The ends were cut back, 0 bases at V and 2 bases at J, with 2 bases in the middle. Germline V gene data show CDR1 as ENHRY and CDR2 as SYGVKD. The CDR3 DNA reads as TGTGCCATCAGTGAGTCTCCCTACGAGCAGTACTTC. Amino acid sequence: CAISESPYEQYF.

This chain joins TRBV20-1 and TRBJ2-7; D is perhaps TRBD2 (5 bases). Germline CDR1 DFQATT, CDR2 SNEGSKA (reference sequence). Trimming removed 5 bases at V and 5 bases at J, with 7 bases between. The CDR3 loop spans 10 amino acids. The CDR3 spells CSAWRDEQYF. CDR3 nucleotides: TGCAGTGCTTGGCGGGACGAGCAGTACTTC.

The gene calls are TRBV7-3 and TRBJ2-2; D is ambiguous. The CDR3 contains 14 residues. Germline V gives CDR1 SGHTA, CDR2 FQGTGA. The V end was cut by 3 bases, the J end by 5 bases, with 10 bases between. The CDR3 sequence: CASSFSMSTGELFF. The CDR3 nucleotides read TGTGCCAGCAGCTTTAGTATGTCGACCGGGGAGCTGTTTTTT.

The V gene is TRBV7-9, the J gene TRBJ2-5; D possibly uses TRBD1 or TRBD2 (5 bases each). V was shortened by 0 bases and J by 4 bases, with 9 bases between the two germline ends. CDR1 and CDR2 (germline): SEHNR, FQNEAQ (reference sequence). CDR3 size: 14 residues. The CDR3 protein is CASSLAGVGETQYF. The CDR3 nucleotides read TGTGCCAGCAGCTTAGCGGGGGTGGGAGAGACCCAGTACTTC.

V usage is TRBV27 and J usage is TRBJ1-2, with no clear D. Germline lookup yields CDR1 MNHEY and CDR2 SMNVEV (reference sequence). V lost 0 bases and J 6 bases, leaving 14 bases between the germline ends. This CDR3 contains 15 residues. Written as DNA, the CDR3 is TGTGCCAGCAGTTTATCGTCCGGGGTACCCAATGGCTACACCTTC. The encoded protein is CASSLSSGVPNGYTF.